The rows below give T cell receptor beta chains drawn from one sample of a study of graft-versus-host responses after intestinal transplantation. The antigens these receptors bind are not known. Data came from immunoSEQ multiplex PCR; TCRdb stores just in-frame clones and leaves some out. This sample has 70,000 to 95,000 clones, with just under 95% found just once. The source material was unstimulated CD8+ T cells sorted from spleen or lymph node cells, sampled before transplant. The receptor set was obtained from a human donor who was the organ donor for an intestinal transplant. Both conserved end residues are part of each CDR3. Fields, in order: V gene, clone size, J gene, D gene, CDR3 DNA, CDR3 protein. A D gene is named only where the DNA matches it firmly. Expanded clones are given a class, and other clones once, few, many or no size at all.

TRBV4-1,-,TRBJ2-3,TRBD2,TGCGCCAGCAGCCAAGTCCCGGGACTAGGCCCGCCAGATACGCAGTATTTT,CASSQVPGLGPPDTQYF
TRBV19,-,TRBJ2-5,-,TGTGCCAGTAGCGATAGTGTGACCCAGTACTTC,CASSDSVTQYF
TRBV5-8,-,TRBJ2-5,TRBD2,TGTGCCAGCAGCTTCCCGGGACTAGGTGTTGAGACCCAGTACTTC,CASSFPGLGVETQYF
TRBV6-1,-,TRBJ2-7,TRBD2,TGTGCCAGCAGTGACCCCCTCGGGGAGGGGCCGGGCGAGCAGTGCTTC,CASSDPLGEGPGEQCF
TRBV10-2,few,TRBJ1-1,TRBD1,TGCGCCAGCAGTATACGGGAGTTCTTGACAGGGGCTCTGAGAGCTTTCTTT,CASSIREFLTGALRAFF
TRBV28,-,TRBJ2-7,TRBD2,TGTGCCAGCAGTTTACCTCAAGGGACTAGCGGGACCAGCTCCTACGAGCAGTACTTC,CASSLPQGTSGTSSYEQYF
TRBV27,-,TRBJ1-2,TRBD1,TGTGCCAGCAGTTTACTGACAGGGGAGGATGGCTACACCTTC,CASSLLTGEDGYTF
TRBV5-1,-,TRBJ2-7,-,TGCGCCAGCAGCTTGGCGGCTAGCTGGTACTACGAGCAGTACTTC,CASSLAASWYYEQYF
TRBV4-2,-,TRBJ2-1,-,TGTGCCAGCAGCCAAGACCATCCATCAGGTTACAATGAGCAGTTCTTC,CASSQDHPSGYNEQFF
TRBV9,-,TRBJ2-5,TRBD2,TGTGCCAGCAGCTTATCGGGGGGGAAAGAGACCCAGTACTTC,CASSLSGGKETQYF
TRBV4-1,-,TRBJ1-2,-,TGCGCCAGCAGCCATCCGGGGGGGCGAAGTGGCTACACCTTC,CASSHPGGRSGYTF
TRBV7-9,-,TRBJ1-2,-,TGTGCCAGCAGCTTAGGTACATCGTCGGGGGGCACCTTC,CASSLGTSSGGTF
TRBV11-2,-,TRBJ2-1,TRBD1,TGTGCCGGCAGCGCAATAGGGACAGGGACGTGGGATGAGCAGTTCTTC,CAGSAIGTGTWDEQFF
TRBV19,-,TRBJ2-1,-,TGTGCCAGCGAGACCGGGGGCTACAATGAGCAGTTCTTC,CASETGGYNEQFF
TRBV6-5,few,TRBJ2-7,TRBD1,TGTGCCAGCAGTACCGGGACAGAAGTCAACGAGCAGTACTTC,CASSTGTEVNEQYF
TRBV15,-,TRBJ1-1,-,TGTGCCACCAGCAGAGACAGGGGCTGGACTGAAGCTTTCTTT,CATSRDRGWTEAFF
TRBV4-1,few,TRBJ2-7,TRBD1,TGCGCCAGCAGCCGGATGGGACAGCTTCGCGAGCAGTACTTC,CASSRMGQLREQYF
TRBV6-1,-,TRBJ2-5,-,TGTGCCAGCAGTCGAACTTCGAGGGTAAAAGAGACCCAGTACTTC,CASSRTSRVKETQYF
TRBV7-9,-,TRBJ1-1,TRBD1,TGTGCCAGCAGCTCACAGGGGAGAGGGACTGAAGCTTTCTTT,CASSSQGRGTEAFF
TRBV28,-,TRBJ2-7,TRBD2,TGTGCCAGCAGGGGGGAGGGGACGACCTACGAGCAGTACTTC,CASRGEGTTYEQYF
TRBV11-3,-,TRBJ2-3,TRBD1,TGTGCCAGCACAGGGGACAGGGGGCGAGATACGCAGTATTTT,CASTGDRGRDTQYF
TRBV4-2,-,TRBJ1-1,-,TGTGCCAGCAGCCACCTCCTTCGGGGGATCGACACTGAAGCTTTCTTT,CASSHLLRGIDTEAFF
TRBV5-1,-,TRBJ1-6,-,TGCGCCAGCAGGCAGGGTTCGAATTCACCCCTCCACTTT,CASRQGSNSPLHF
TRBV11-2,once,TRBJ1-1,TRBD1,TGTGCCAGCAGCTTATTCGGACAGGGGAACACTGAAGCTTTCTTT,CASSLFGQGNTEAFF
TRBV4-1,-,TRBJ2-5,TRBD2,TGCGCCAGCAGCCAAGTACCGGGGGGAGAGACCCAGTACTTC,CASSQVPGGETQYF
TRBV7-3,once,TRBJ2-3,-,TGTGCCAGCAGCTCAAGCGGTTACCACACAGATACGCAGTATTTT,CASSSSGYHTDTQYF
TRBV6-5,-,TRBJ2-3,-,TGTGCCAGCAGTTCGCCGCGGGTCCCGCCCCCCCATACGCAGTATTTT,CASSSPRVPPPHTQYF
TRBV7-8,-,TRBJ2-5,TRBD1,TGTGCCAGCAGCCCCCCGCCGACAGGGGGGGAGACCCAGTACTTC,CASSPPPTGGETQYF
TRBV4-1,-,TRBJ2-2,TRBD2,TGCGCCAGCAGCCAAGATTTACGGGAGGGCTACACCGGGGAGCTGTTTTTT,CASSQDLREGYTGELFF
TRBV27,-,TRBJ1-2,TRBD1,TGTGCCAGCAGTCTCCGGACAGGGGTGGACTATGGCTACACCTTC,CASSLRTGVDYGYTF
TRBV5-1,-,TRBJ2-1,-,TGCGCCAGCAGTCGGGGGGCGGGGAATGAGCAGTTCTTC,CASSRGAGNEQFF
TRBV6-6,-,TRBJ2-2,-,TGTGCCAGCAGTTACAGGGAGAACGGGGAGCTGTTTTTT,CASSYRENGELFF
TRBV29-1,-,TRBJ2-3,-,TGCAGCGCTGGATCCGGGGGCACAGATACGCAGTATTTT,CSAGSGGTDTQYF
TRBV7-9,once,TRBJ2-7,-,TGTGCCAGCAGCTCGAGCACTACCTACGAGCAGTACTTC,CASSSSTTYEQYF
TRBV29-1,-,TRBJ2-7,TRBD2,TGCAGCGTCGCAGGGACTACCCCCTACGAGCAGTACTTC,CSVAGTTPYEQYF
TRBV9,once,TRBJ2-1,-,TGTGCCAGCAGCGCTGGAGCCGGGACAAACAATGAGCAGTTCTTC,CASSAGAGTNNEQFF
TRBV11-2,-,TRBJ2-1,-,TGTGCCAGCAGCTTAGATAAATTAAGCGCTTACAATGAGCAGTTCTTC,CASSLDKLSAYNEQFF
TRBV4-3,-,TRBJ2-7,TRBD1,TGCGCCAGCAGCCAAGATTTGGGACAGTACCGCTACGAGCAGTACTTC,CASSQDLGQYRYEQYF
TRBV9,-,TRBJ2-3,TRBD2,TGTGCCCCTTCTGGGGGGGAGCGGTTTCCCTTTATTTCACAGTATTTT,CAPSGGERFPFISQYF
TRBV21-1,once,TRBJ2-1,-,TGTGCCAGCAGCAAAGTCTTCTACGGGGCCTACAATGAGCAGTTCTTC,CASSKVFYGAYNEQFF
TRBV5-1,-,TRBJ1-6,-,TGCGCCAGCAGTAGTGGCCTCAGGGTTTCGACTGAGTTGGATAATTCACCCCTCCACTTT,CASSSGLRVSTELDNSPLHF
TRBV13,-,TRBJ2-7,-,TGTGCCAGCAGCTTACCGTCGGTTGAATACGAGCAGTACTTC,CASSLPSVEYEQYF
TRBV2,-,TRBJ1-1,TRBD1,TGTGCGCTACCCGGGACAGGGGGCTACGACACTGAAGCTTTCTTT,CALPGTGGYDTEAFF
TRBV20-1,-,TRBJ2-1,-,TGCAGTGGGGCGACGACCAATGAGCAGTTCTTC,CSGATTNEQFF
TRBV9,once,TRBJ1-3,-,TGTGCCAGCAGCGCCGAAGGACAGACTGGAAACACCATATATTTT,CASSAEGQTGNTIYF
TRBV6-6,-,TRBJ1-4,-,TGTGCCAGCAGTTACCATGGACAGTCTAATGAAAAACTGTTTTTT,CASSYHGQSNEKLFF
TRBV28,-,TRBJ2-1,-,TGTGCCAGCACTCCGGCCCGCAGCGACAATGAGCAGTTCTTC,CASTPARSDNEQFF
TRBV4-3,-,TRBJ2-2,-,TGCGCCAGCAGCCAAGATCGGGGTTTTGGGAGAGGGGAGCTGTTTTTT,CASSQDRGFGRGELFF
TRBV5-6,-,TRBJ2-7,TRBD1,TGTGCCAGCAGCCCAGGGACAGGGTTTTCCTACGAGCAGTACTTC,CASSPGTGFSYEQYF
TRBV5-1,-,TRBJ1-3,-,TGCGCCAGCAGCATAACTGGAAACACCATATATTTT,CASSITGNTIYF
TRBV6-4,once,TRBJ2-1,-,TGTGCCGGCAGTGAGGACGGGACTCACTACAATGAGCAGTTCTTC,CAGSEDGTHYNEQFF
TRBV6-5,once,TRBJ2-3,TRBD2,TGTGCCACGGGCAGGACTAGTGCCGCTCATACGCAGTATTTT,CATGRTSAAHTQYF
TRBV6-6,-,TRBJ1-2,-,TGTGCCAGCAGTTACTCGTTGGGGGCCCCCATTGGTGGCTACACCTTC,CASSYSLGAPIGGYTF